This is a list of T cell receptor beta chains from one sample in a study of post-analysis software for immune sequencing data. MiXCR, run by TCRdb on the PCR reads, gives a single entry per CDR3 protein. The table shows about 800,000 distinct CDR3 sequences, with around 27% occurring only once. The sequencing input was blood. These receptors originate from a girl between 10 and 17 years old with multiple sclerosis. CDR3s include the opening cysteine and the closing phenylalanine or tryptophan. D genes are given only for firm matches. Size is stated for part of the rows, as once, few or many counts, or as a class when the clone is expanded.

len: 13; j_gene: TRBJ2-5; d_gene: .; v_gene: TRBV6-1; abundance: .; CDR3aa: CASSVDGGETQYF; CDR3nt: TGTGCCAGCAGTGTGGATGGGGGGGAGACCCAGTACTTC
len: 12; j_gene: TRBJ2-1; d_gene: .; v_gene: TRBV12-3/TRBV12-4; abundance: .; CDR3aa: CASSPLSRMGFF; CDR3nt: TGTGCCAGCAGCCCCCTTTCTCGGATGGGGTTCTTC
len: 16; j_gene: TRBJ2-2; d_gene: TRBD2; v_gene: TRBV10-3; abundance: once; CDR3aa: CAISEELLAGSGELFF; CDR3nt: TGTGCCATCAGTGAGGAGTTACTAGCGGGGTCCGGGGAGCTGTTTTTT
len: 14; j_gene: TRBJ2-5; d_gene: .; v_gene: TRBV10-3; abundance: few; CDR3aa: CAISESGWRETQYF; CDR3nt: TGTGCCATCAGTGAGTCGGGCTGGAGAGAGACCCAGTACTTC
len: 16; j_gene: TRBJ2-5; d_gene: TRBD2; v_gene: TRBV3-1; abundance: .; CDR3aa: CASSQFSSGGGETQYF; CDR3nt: TGTGCCAGCAGCCAATTCTCTAGCGGGGGAGGAGAGACCCAGTACTTC
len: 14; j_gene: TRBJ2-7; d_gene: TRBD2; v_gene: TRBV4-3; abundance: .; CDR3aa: CASSQLAGVGEQYF; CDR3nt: TGCGCCAGCAGCCAACTAGCGGGAGTTGGCGAGCAGTACTTC
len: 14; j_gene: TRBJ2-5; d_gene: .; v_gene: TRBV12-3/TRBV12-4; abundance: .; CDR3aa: CASSSGIKSETQYF; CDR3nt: TGTGCCAGCAGTTCCGGGATAAAGTCGGAGACCCAGTACTTC
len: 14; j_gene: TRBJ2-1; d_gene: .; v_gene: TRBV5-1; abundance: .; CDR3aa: CASSLGGAVDEQFF; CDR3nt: TGCGCCAGCAGCCTGGGGGGCGCAGTCGATGAGCAGTTCTTC
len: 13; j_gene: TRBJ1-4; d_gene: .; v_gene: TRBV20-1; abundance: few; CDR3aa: CSAPSRGGEKLFF; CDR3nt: TGCAGTGCCCCCAGCAGGGGCGGAGAAAAACTGTTTTTT
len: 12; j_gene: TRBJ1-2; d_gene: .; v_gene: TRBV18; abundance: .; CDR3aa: CASSPQMDGYTF; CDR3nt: TGTGCCAGCTCACCACAAATGGATGGCTACACCTTC
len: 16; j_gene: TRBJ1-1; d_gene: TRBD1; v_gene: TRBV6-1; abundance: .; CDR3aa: CASSARTGGMNTEAFF; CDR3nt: TGTGCCAGCAGTGCCAGGACAGGGGGGATGAACACTGAAGCTTTCTTT
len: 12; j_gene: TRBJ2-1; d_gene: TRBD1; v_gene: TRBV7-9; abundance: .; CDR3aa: CAGGTGDNEQFF; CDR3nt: TGTGCCGGCGGGACAGGGGACAATGAGCAGTTCTTC
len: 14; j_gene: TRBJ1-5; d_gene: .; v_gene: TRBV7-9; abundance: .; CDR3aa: CASSSGGSSQPQHF; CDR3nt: TGTGCCAGCAGCTCTGGGGGGAGCAGTCAGCCCCAGCATTTT
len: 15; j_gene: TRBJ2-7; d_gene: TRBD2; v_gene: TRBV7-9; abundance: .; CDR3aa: CASSLGASGSHEQYF; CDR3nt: TGTGCCAGCAGCTTAGGTGCCAGCGGGAGTCACGAGCAGTACTTC
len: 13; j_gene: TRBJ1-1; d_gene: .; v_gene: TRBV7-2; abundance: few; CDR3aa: CASSVRGDGEAFF; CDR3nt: TGTGCCAGCAGCGTCAGGGGAGATGGTGAAGCTTTCTTT
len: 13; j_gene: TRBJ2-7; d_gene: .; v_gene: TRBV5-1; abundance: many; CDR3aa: CASGRGAPYEQYF; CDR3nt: TGCGCCAGCGGGAGGGGGGCCCCCTACGAGCAGTACTTC
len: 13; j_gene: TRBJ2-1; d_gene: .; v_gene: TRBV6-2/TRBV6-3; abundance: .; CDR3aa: CASSYSSNNEQFF; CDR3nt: TGTGCCAGCAGTTACTCCAGTAACAATGAGCAGTTCTTC